This is a list of T cell receptor beta chains from one sample in a study of T cell clusters in autoimmune cytopenias. Reanalyzing the multiplex PCR reads, TCRdb keeps one entry per CDR3 protein, without DNA. Its table records under 7,000 distinct CDR3 sequences. In addition, the sample was reused for a study of T cell repertoires in aging, cancer and after chemotherapy.

Sequencing used peripheral blood. The receptors shown here come from a human donor in good health. CDR3s include the opening cysteine and the closing phenylalanine or tryptophan. Fields, in order: J gene, clone size, V gene, CDR3 protein. Clone size is given for some rows only: seen once, a few or many times, or a class if the clone is expanded.

J gene: TRBJ2-5; clone size: medium-sized; V gene: TRBV6-5; CDR3 protein: CASSTDRLAGGGETQYF
J gene: TRBJ1-2; clone size: -; V gene: TRBV27; CDR3 protein: CASSLSGRRGFGYTF
J gene: TRBJ1-2; clone size: -; V gene: TRBV6-1; CDR3 protein: CASSTRLSHYGYTF
J gene: TRBJ2-2; clone size: medium-sized; V gene: TRBV6-1; CDR3 protein: CASSTTSGRANTGELFF
J gene: TRBJ2-5; clone size: medium-sized; V gene: TRBV13; CDR3 protein: CASSLVGGETQYF
J gene: TRBJ1-4; clone size: -; V gene: TRBV18; CDR3 protein: CASADGGGPTNEKLFF
J gene: TRBJ2-1; clone size: medium-sized; V gene: TRBV24-1; CDR3 protein: CATSPGQGAYNEQFF
J gene: TRBJ2-7; clone size: medium-sized; V gene: TRBV19; CDR3 protein: CASSIGTSGYYEQYF
J gene: TRBJ2-1; clone size: -; V gene: TRBV6-5; CDR3 protein: CASSLDRGQGNEQFF
J gene: TRBJ2-3; clone size: medium-sized; V gene: TRBV6-5; CDR3 protein: CASSYASGGTDTQYF
J gene: TRBJ1-3; clone size: medium-sized; V gene: TRBV5-5; CDR3 protein: CASSLAVGTGTSGNTIYF
J gene: TRBJ1-6; clone size: -; V gene: TRBV6-2/TRBV6-3; CDR3 protein: CASSYSPGQNLYNSPLHF
J gene: TRBJ2-1; clone size: medium-sized; V gene: TRBV6-2/TRBV6-3; CDR3 protein: CASRANGDNEQFF
J gene: TRBJ1-2; clone size: -; V gene: TRBV12-3/TRBV12-4; CDR3 protein: CASSGDRATNYGYTF
J gene: TRBJ2-3; clone size: medium-sized; V gene: TRBV18; CDR3 protein: CASSPGTGSTDTQYF
J gene: TRBJ2-6; clone size: -; V gene: TRBV7-9; CDR3 protein: CASSSPGGANVLTF
J gene: TRBJ2-6; clone size: medium-sized; V gene: TRBV19; CDR3 protein: CASKDSAGANVLTF
J gene: TRBJ1-1; clone size: -; V gene: TRBV5-4; CDR3 protein: CASSSGVGGEAFF
J gene: TRBJ1-2; clone size: -; V gene: TRBV5-5; CDR3 protein: CASSLGQNGYTF
J gene: TRBJ1-6; clone size: -; V gene: TRBV5-5; CDR3 protein: CASSLGSSYNSPLHF
J gene: TRBJ2-3; clone size: medium-sized; V gene: TRBV5-5; CDR3 protein: CASSPSGPRTDTQYF
J gene: TRBJ2-3; clone size: -; V gene: TRBV15; CDR3 protein: CATSRGGGLSTDTQYF
J gene: TRBJ1-6; clone size: -; V gene: TRBV4-1; CDR3 protein: CASSQTSSYNSPLHF
J gene: TRBJ2-3; clone size: -; V gene: TRBV7-9; CDR3 protein: CASSLGMWDTQYF
J gene: TRBJ1-6; clone size: -; V gene: TRBV6-1; CDR3 protein: CASSRRGGAGSPLHF
J gene: TRBJ2-1; clone size: -; V gene: TRBV7-6; CDR3 protein: CASSLAAPSGRATGNEQFF
J gene: TRBJ2-2; clone size: medium-sized; V gene: TRBV30; CDR3 protein: CAWSVRVDGELFF
J gene: TRBJ2-7; clone size: -; V gene: TRBV5-6; CDR3 protein: CASSLGGLSYEQYF
J gene: TRBJ1-2; clone size: medium-sized; V gene: TRBV19; CDR3 protein: CASSIWDPAGYGYTF
J gene: TRBJ2-1; clone size: medium-sized; V gene: TRBV18; CDR3 protein: CASSLLAVPYNEQFF
J gene: TRBJ1-2; clone size: -; V gene: TRBV13; CDR3 protein: CASSSDNLHGYTF
J gene: TRBJ1-2; clone size: -; V gene: TRBV5-4; CDR3 protein: CASSSSAYGYTF
J gene: TRBJ1-1; clone size: medium-sized; V gene: TRBV29-1; CDR3 protein: CSVLGPRGRSSTEAFF
J gene: TRBJ2-3; clone size: medium-sized; V gene: TRBV19; CDR3 protein: CASTTRDRGQDTQYF
J gene: TRBJ2-3; clone size: large; V gene: TRBV29-1; CDR3 protein: CSVAGRITDTQYF
J gene: TRBJ1-1; clone size: medium-sized; V gene: TRBV30; CDR3 protein: CAWKQGQLNTEAFF
J gene: TRBJ1-2; clone size: medium-sized; V gene: TRBV29-1; CDR3 protein: CSVDSTGYGYTF
J gene: TRBJ2-5; clone size: large; V gene: TRBV29-1; CDR3 protein: CSFLLGGRETQYF
J gene: TRBJ2-3; clone size: large; V gene: TRBV29-1; CDR3 protein: CSVGTGSTDTQYF
J gene: TRBJ2-7; clone size: -; V gene: TRBV29-1; CDR3 protein: CSVGTGVHEQYF
J gene: TRBJ2-3; clone size: -; V gene: TRBV6-1; CDR3 protein: CAIGRVSGSGTDTQYF
J gene: TRBJ1-5; clone size: -; V gene: TRBV12-3/TRBV12-4; CDR3 protein: CASSWGNQPQHF
J gene: TRBJ2-3; clone size: -; V gene: TRBV5-4; CDR3 protein: CASSYSESTDTQYF
J gene: TRBJ2-3; clone size: -; V gene: TRBV6-5; CDR3 protein: CASGILRRGYTDTQYF
J gene: TRBJ1-1; clone size: -; V gene: TRBV27; CDR3 protein: CASSYSGGVTEAFF
J gene: TRBJ1-1; clone size: medium-sized; V gene: TRBV29-1; CDR3 protein: CSVTVNTEAFF
J gene: TRBJ1-2; clone size: -; V gene: TRBV10-3; CDR3 protein: CAISESQGAGYTF
J gene: TRBJ2-7; clone size: -; V gene: TRBV6-5; CDR3 protein: CASSPGLEATYEQYF
J gene: TRBJ2-1; clone size: -; V gene: TRBV7-9; CDR3 protein: CASSLQQGVRNEQFF
J gene: TRBJ2-7; clone size: -; V gene: TRBV7-9; CDR3 protein: CASGAGTSGKREQYF
J gene: TRBJ2-6; clone size: medium-sized; V gene: TRBV6-5; CDR3 protein: CASSWQGAGANVLTF
J gene: TRBJ2-1; clone size: medium-sized; V gene: TRBV5-4; CDR3 protein: CASSSGQGRNEQFF
J gene: TRBJ2-5; clone size: medium-sized; V gene: TRBV19; CDR3 protein: CASSTRQGWKRETQYF
J gene: TRBJ1-4; clone size: -; V gene: TRBV30; CDR3 protein: CAWSVQGRLFF
J gene: TRBJ2-7; clone size: -; V gene: TRBV5-5; CDR3 protein: CASSYGQARTYEQYF
J gene: TRBJ1-5; clone size: -; V gene: TRBV19; CDR3 protein: CASSIDQTIKPQHF
J gene: TRBJ2-5; clone size: -; V gene: TRBV6-6; CDR3 protein: CASSYFGGGQETQYF
J gene: TRBJ1-2; clone size: medium-sized; V gene: TRBV6-5; CDR3 protein: CASRATGLYGYTF
J gene: TRBJ2-3; clone size: -; V gene: TRBV21-1; CDR3 protein: CASSTPTGTGADTQYF
J gene: TRBJ2-3; clone size: medium-sized; V gene: TRBV5-1; CDR3 protein: CASSLDSTDTQYF